A single sample gave rise to the 21 T cell receptor beta chains below, sequenced in a study of neoadjuvant anti-PD-1 for oral cavity cancer. Time point indicated: after neoadjuvant nivolumab, at surgical resection. Method: immunoSEQ multiplex PCR; TCRdb's copy keeps in-frame clones and lacks some. Of approximately 13,000 clones listed, under 70% were seen once; the top ten hold approximately 3%. This sample comprised PBMCs, obtained after nivolumab (anti-PD-1) treatment. Source of these receptors: a person aged 35-79 years with oral cavity squamous cell carcinoma.

J is TRBJ2-1 and V is TRBV27, with TRBD2 matching over 8 bases. This CDR3 has 15 amino acids. The V and J ends lost 3 bases and 0 bases, in that order; junction bases with no gene match: 1. The germline V gene encodes CDR1 MNHEY and CDR2 SMNVEV (reference sequence). CDR3 sequence reads: CASSFSGSSYNEQFF. The CDR3 DNA reads as TGTGCCAGCAGTTTCAGCGGGAGCTCCTACAATGAGCAGTTCTTC.

This clone was observed a handful of times. The V call is TRBV25-1, the J call TRBJ1-1; 8 bases fit TRBD1. The CDR3 is 16 residues long. Looked up from germline, CDR1 is MGHDK and CDR2 is SYGVNS. After removal of 4 bases from V and 4 bases from J, the junction contained 11 bases not matched to a gene. The CDR3 sequence: CASSAYAPTGGTEAFF. The DNA of the CDR3 is TGTGCCAGCAGTGCCTACGCCCCCACAGGGGGCACTGAAGCTTTCTTT.

In DNA, the CDR3 is TGTGCCAGCAGCCCACAGGGGGCCACGCGCGAGCAGTACTTC. Its protein product is CASSPQGATREQYF. The genes are TRBV11-2 and TRBJ2-7, with TRBD1 matching 9 bases. CDR3 size: 14 residues. CDR1 is SGHAT, CDR2 FQNNGV, per germline. With 5 bases clipped from V and 6 bases from J, the junction kept 8 bases outside the gene matches. The whole variable domain, remainder taken from reference TRBV11-2 and TRBJ2-7, is EAGVAQSPRYKIIEKRQSVAFWCNPISGHATLYWYQQILGQGPKLLIQFQNNGVVDDSQLPKDRFSAERLKGVDSTLKIQPAKLEDSAVYLCASSPQGATREQYFGPGTRLTVT.

The chain recombines TRBV6-1 with TRBJ1-4; no clear D gene. Germline CDR1 is MNHNS and CDR2 is SASEGT. CDR3 size: 18 residues. The V end lost 0 bases, the J end lost 0 bases, and 14 bases lay between the germline ends. CDR3 region: CASSEAILGRATNEKLFF. In DNA form, the CDR3 reads TGTGCCAGCAGTGAAGCGATTTTGGGTCGGGCAACTAATGAAAAACTGTTTTTT.

This clone was observed a few times. The chain links TRBV5-1 to TRBJ2-5, with D maybe TRBD1 (8 bases). Germline V gene sequence: CDR1 SGHRS, CDR2 YFSETQ. This CDR3 is built from 15 residues. The V and J ends lost 2 bases and 4 bases respectively, with 15 bases between them. The CDR3 DNA reads as TGCGCCAGCAGCTTAGGACAGGGAGGGACAGAGACCCAGTACTTC. Translation gives CASSLGQGGTETQYF.

This clone was seen a few times. This chain uses TRBV2 with TRBJ1-1; D perhaps matches TRBD1 (5 bases). The CDR3 consists of 16 residues. V lost 6 bases and J 5 bases, leaving 22 bases between the germline ends. The germline gives CDR1 SNHLY, CDR2 FYNNEI. The CDR3 sequence is CASRAQGDRRGTEAFF. The CDR3 nucleotides are TGTGCCAGCAGAGCGCAGGGTGACCGCCGGGGGACTGAAGCTTTCTTT.

The V call is TRBV27, the J call TRBJ1-2; perhaps TRBD1 as D (5 bases). The V gene lost 7 bases and the J gene lost 3 bases, with 15 bases spanning the gap. This CDR3 spans 14 amino acids. Germline lookup yields CDR1 MNHEY and CDR2 SMNVEV (reference sequence). CDR3 protein: CASKLSGLHYGYTF. The DNA for the CDR3 is TGTGCCAGCAAGTTGTCAGGGTTACACTATGGCTACACCTTC.

The CDR3 sequence is CATSRDRVAGGEQFF. The CDR3 DNA follows: TGTGCCACCAGCAGAGATAGGGTAGCGGGAGGTGAGCAGTTCTTC. V gene TRBV15 combines with J gene TRBJ2-1, with 10 bases lining up with TRBD2. The CDR3 spans 15 residues. V gave up 0 bases and J gave up 9 bases; unmatched junction bases: 5. Germline V lookup: CDR1 LNHNV, CDR2 YYDKDF (reference sequence).

This clone was detected a few times. The chain couples TRBV2 to TRBJ2-7; 10 bases fit TRBD2. The CDR3 is made up of 18 amino acids. Looked up from germline, CDR1 is SNHLY and CDR2 is FYNNEI. V lost 3 bases, J lost 0 bases, and 11 bases stayed unmatched. DNA for the CDR3: TGTGCCAGCAGTGATCCAATAGCGGGAGGTCAGAGCTCCTACGAGCAGTACTTC. Translation gives CASSDPIAGGQSSYEQYF.

This clone was detected only a few times. This chain connects TRBV28 to TRBJ1-3; D gene uncertain. The CDR3 extends over 12 amino acids. Germline loops: CDR1 MDHEN, CDR2 SYDVKM. The germline V and J ends were trimmed by 9 bases and 2 bases, with 8 bases remaining between them. CDR3 amino acids: CASKPPGNTIYF. CDR3 coding DNA: TGTGCCAGTAAACCTCCTGGAAACACCATATATTTT.

The rearrangement links TRBV6-1 to TRBJ2-3; D uncertain. The CDR3 runs 15 residues. With 1 base removed from V and 2 bases from J, the gap between germline ends came to 10 bases. Germline CDR1 is MNHNS and CDR2 is SASEGT. The CDR3 DNA sequence: TGTGCCAGCAGTGAAGAGGCCAGCCTCACAGATACGCAGTATTTT. Its protein is CASSEEASLTDTQYF.

This clone was recorded a few times. V gene TRBV6-4 combines with J gene TRBJ2-7, with D possibly matching TRBD1 (6 bases). Germline CDR1 MRHNA, CDR2 SNTAGT. V was pared by 6 bases and J by 1 base, with 22 bases between. The CDR3 loop spans 17 amino acids. CDR3 DNA sequence: TGTGCCAGCAGAAAGCTTCAGGGGAACTCAGAGTCCTACGAGCAGTACTTC. Protein product: CASRKLQGNSESYEQYF.

The rearrangement uses TRBV19 and TRBJ2-5, with 9 positions matching TRBD1. The CDR3 has 15 amino acids. V dropped 4 bases and J dropped 2; count of bases not matched to a gene: 5. Germline V gives CDR1 LNHDA, CDR2 SQIVND (reference sequence). CDR3 sequence (DNA): TGTGCCAGTAGTACCCCGACAGGGGGGCAAGAGACCCAGTACTTC. It translates to CASSTPTGGQETQYF.

This chain uses TRBV6-5 with TRBJ2-1; D not resolved. V dropped 0 bases and J dropped 6 bases, with 9 bases sitting between them. Germline V CDR1 and CDR2: MNHEY, SVGAGI. The CDR3 totals 14 residues. The CDR3 loop reads CASSYSAWLNEQFF. For the CDR3, the DNA is TGTGCCAGCAGTTACTCCGCGTGGCTCAATGAGCAGTTCTTC.

This clone was picked up a small number of times. The rearrangement uses TRBV6-1 and TRBJ2-7; possibly TRBD2 for D (7 bases). Germline loops: CDR1 MNHNS, CDR2 SASEGT. Trimming shortened V by 0 bases and J by 12 bases, and 15 bases separated the two germline ends. The CDR3 contains 13 residues. The CDR3 is CASSEAPGGRWYF. CDR3 DNA sequence: TGTGCCAGCAGTGAAGCCCCCGGGGGGCGGTGGTACTTC.

V is TRBV28 and J is TRBJ1-2; D ambiguous. The germline gives CDR1 MDHEN, CDR2 SYDVKM. The CDR3 is made up of 14 amino acids. V lost 3 bases and J 7 bases, leaving 15 bases between the germline ends. CDR3 amino acids: CASSFLARLGGYTF. The DNA of the CDR3 is TGTGCCAGCAGTTTCCTGGCCAGGTTGGGTGGCTACACCTTC.

The chain recombines TRBV19 with TRBJ2-7; TRBD2 agrees at 8 bases. The junction had 7 bases not matched to a gene; V was cut back by 4 bases and J by 2 bases. The V gene's germline CDR1 is LNHDA and CDR2 SQIVND (reference sequence). This CDR3 comprises 15 residues. CDR3 in amino acids: CASSTTGLATYEQYF. Written as DNA, the CDR3 is TGTGCCAGTAGTACAACAGGACTAGCAACCTACGAGCAGTACTTC.

The V call is TRBV5-5, the J call TRBJ2-4; maybe TRBD2 (6 bases). Trimming left V 4 bases short and J 7 bases short, with 18 bases between. Germline CDR1 reads SGHKS; CDR2 reads YYEKEE (reference sequence). The CDR3 runs 15 residues. The CDR3 coding sequence is TGTGCCAGCAGCCCCGAGGAGGGCGACCCGAACATTCAGTACTTC. Encoded protein: CASSPEEGDPNIQYF.

The chain has TRBV29-1 and TRBJ2-7; a possible D gene is TRBD1 (6 bases). V lost 3 bases to trimming and J lost 2 bases, with 8 bases between them. Germline assignment: CDR1 SQVTM and CDR2 ANQGSEA. The CDR3 runs to 12 residues. CDR3: CSVDAGAYEQYF. CDR3 coding DNA: TGCAGCGTTGACGCAGGGGCCTACGAGCAGTACTTC.

This clone was found once. The chain links TRBV7-9 to TRBJ2-7; a weak D match, TRBD2 (5 bases). The V gene's germline CDR1 is SEHNR and CDR2 FQNEAQ (reference sequence). The CDR3 totals 14 residues. The germline V and J ends were trimmed by 4 bases and 2 bases, with 12 bases remaining between them. This CDR3 reads CASSSKDFTYEQYF. As DNA, the CDR3 is TGTGCCAGCAGCTCAAAGGACTTTACCTACGAGCAGTACTTC.

The chain is built from TRBV28 and TRBJ1-3; no clear D. V lost 2 bases to trimming and J lost 0 bases, with 8 bases between them. CDR3 length: 15 residues. CDR1 is MDHEN and CDR2 is SYDVKM in the germline V gene. In DNA, the CDR3 is TGTGCCAGCAGTTTAGGAGGACCCTCTGGAAACACCATATATTTT. Translated, it gives CASSLGGPSGNTIYF. Looking up the rest from reference TRBV28 and TRBJ1-3 gives the full variable domain: DVKVTQSSRYLVKRTGEKVFLECVQDMDHENMFWYRQDPGLGLRLIYFSYDVKMKEKGDIPEGYSVSREKKERFSLILESASTNQTSMYLCASSLGGPSGNTIYFGEGSWLTVV.